This T cell receptor (beta chain) was profiled in a study of regulatory T cells in long-lasting Graves disease. Study-wide results and caveats: It was possible that the small sample size reduced accuracy.

Many counts were recorded for this clonotype. Its antigen remains unknown. Noted time point: newly diagnosed GD, antithyroid drugs for less than 3 months. From RNA extracted from PBMCs, the TCR library was made. American Thyroid Association guidelines defined Graves' disease diagnosis. HTBI primers from iRepertoire and Arm-PCR of CDR3 regions yielded the TCR beta libraries. In TCRdb, the multiplex PCR reads were re-called with MiXCR into one record per CDR3 protein. The profile shows approximately 400,000 distinct CDR3 sequences, approximately 12% of them singletons. This sample was shared with a second study, whose subject was T cells in Graves' hyperthyroidism and ophthalmopathy. That report notes: Patients with ophthalmopathy were separated from those with stable hyperthyroidism by a 13 V-J model.

The clonotype comes from a woman aged 18-35 years with Graves disease. Here the sequenced sample was peripheral blood mononuclear cells (PBMCs), taken at new diagnosis, from a patient treated with antithyroid drugs.

The CDR3: CASRSLGTYGYTF. Here the CDR3 DNA reads TGTGCCAGCCGATCATTAGGAACGTATGGCTACACCTTC. The chain joins TRBV7-2 to TRBJ1-2; D not resolved. Germline CDR1 reads SGHTA; CDR2 reads FQGNSA. The CDR3 has 13 amino acids. Trimming pared 8 bases from V and 5 bases from J, leaving 15 bases between.